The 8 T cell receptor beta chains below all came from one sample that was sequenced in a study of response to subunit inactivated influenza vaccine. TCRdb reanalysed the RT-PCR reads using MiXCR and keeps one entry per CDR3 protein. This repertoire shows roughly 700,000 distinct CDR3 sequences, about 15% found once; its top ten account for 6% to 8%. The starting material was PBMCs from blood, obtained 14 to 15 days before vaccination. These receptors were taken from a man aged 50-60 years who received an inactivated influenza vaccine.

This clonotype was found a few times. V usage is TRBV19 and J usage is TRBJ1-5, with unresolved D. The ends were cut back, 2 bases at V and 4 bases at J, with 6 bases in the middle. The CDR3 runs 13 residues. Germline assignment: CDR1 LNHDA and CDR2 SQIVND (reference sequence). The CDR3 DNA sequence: TGTGCCAGTAGTATATCCCCGAATCAGCCCCAGCATTTT. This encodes CASSISPNQPQHF.

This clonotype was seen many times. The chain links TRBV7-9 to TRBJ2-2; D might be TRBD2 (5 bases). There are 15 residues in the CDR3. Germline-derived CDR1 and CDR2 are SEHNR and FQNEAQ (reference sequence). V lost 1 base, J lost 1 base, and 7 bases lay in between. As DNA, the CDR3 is TGTGCCAGCAGCTTAGGTGGAGGGAACACCGGGGAGCTGTTTTTT. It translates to CASSLGGGNTGELFF.

The CDR3 here is CSARDRRGRTYEQYF. CDR3 DNA: TGCAGTGCTAGAGATCGTCGCGGGAGGACCTACGAGCAGTACTTC. The rearrangement uses TRBV20-1 and TRBJ2-7, with 8 nucleotides matching TRBD2. With 0 bases clipped from V and 2 bases from J, the junction kept 6 bases outside the gene matches. Germline CDR1 DFQATT, CDR2 SNEGSKA (reference sequence). CDR3 length: 15 amino acids.

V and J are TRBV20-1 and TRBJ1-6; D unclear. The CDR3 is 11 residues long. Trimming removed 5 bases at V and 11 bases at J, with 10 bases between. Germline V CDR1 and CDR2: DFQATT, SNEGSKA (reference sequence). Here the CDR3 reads CSAPYLAPLHF. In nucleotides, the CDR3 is TGCAGTGCTCCGTACCTAGCACCCCTCCACTTT.

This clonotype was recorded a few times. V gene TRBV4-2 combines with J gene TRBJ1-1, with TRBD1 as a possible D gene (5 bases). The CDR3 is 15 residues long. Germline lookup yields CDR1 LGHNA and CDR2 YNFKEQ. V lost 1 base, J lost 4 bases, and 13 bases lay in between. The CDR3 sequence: CASSQAGGVGTEAFF. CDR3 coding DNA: TGTGCCAGCAGCCAAGCCGGGGGGGTGGGCACTGAAGCTTTCTTT.

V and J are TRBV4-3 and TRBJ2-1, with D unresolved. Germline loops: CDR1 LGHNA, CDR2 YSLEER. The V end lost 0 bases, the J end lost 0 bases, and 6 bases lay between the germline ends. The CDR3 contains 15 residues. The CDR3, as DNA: TGCGCCAGCAGCCAAGATCAGTTCTCCTACAATGAGCAGTTCTTC. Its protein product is CASSQDQFSYNEQFF.

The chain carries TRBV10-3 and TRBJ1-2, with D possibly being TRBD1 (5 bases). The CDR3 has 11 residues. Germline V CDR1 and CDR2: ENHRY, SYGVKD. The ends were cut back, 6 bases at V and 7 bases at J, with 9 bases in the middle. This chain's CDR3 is CAISGAFGYTF. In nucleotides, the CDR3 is TGTGCCATCAGCGGGGCCTTTGGCTACACCTTC.

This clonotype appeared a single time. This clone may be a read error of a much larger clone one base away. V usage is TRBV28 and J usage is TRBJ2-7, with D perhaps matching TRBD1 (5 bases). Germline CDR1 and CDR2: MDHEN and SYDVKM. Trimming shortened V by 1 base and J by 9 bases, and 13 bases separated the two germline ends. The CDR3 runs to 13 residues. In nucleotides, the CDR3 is TGTGCCAGCAGTTTATTCCTCCTAAGGGGGCAGTACTTC. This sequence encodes CASSLFLLRGQYF.